The 21 T cell receptor beta chains in this list originate from one sample, sequenced in a study of PD-1 blockade in classical Hodgkin lymphoma. Here immunoSEQ multiplex PCR was the method, and the copy in TCRdb shows in-frame clones only, minus some. This sample has 15,000 to 20,000 clones, with approximately 85% found just once. Time point meaning: newly diagnosed, previously untreated cHL patient sample. Material for sequencing was peripheral blood mononuclear cells (PBMCs). The receptors originated from a human donor with classical Hodgkin lymphoma.

The V and J genes are TRBV7-3 and TRBJ1-5; D unresolved. Germline V gene lookup returns CDR1 SGHTA and CDR2 FQGTGA. The V end was cut by 5 bases, the J end by 0 bases, with 5 bases between. The CDR3 contains 13 residues. CDR3 protein: CASSVHSNQPQHF. The CDR3 bases are TGTGCCAGCAGCGTGCATAGCAATCAGCCCCAGCATTTT.

This sequence joins TRBV28 and TRBJ1-4; D remains unclear. This CDR3 has 14 amino acids. The V gene's germline CDR1 is MDHEN and CDR2 SYDVKM. V was pared by 5 bases and J by 8 bases, with 15 bases between. Here the CDR3 DNA reads TGTGCCAGCAGTCCCGGACTCTTGGAAGAAAAACTGTTTTTT. This gives the protein CASSPGLLEEKLFF.

The chain joins TRBV9 to TRBJ2-5; possible D gene TRBD2, 6 bases. Germline lookup yields CDR1 SGDLS and CDR2 YYNGEE. V lost 2 bases and J 3 bases, leaving 14 bases between the germline ends. The CDR3 covers 15 residues. CDR3 sequence: CASSVDSGLKETQYF. The CDR3 DNA reads TGTGCCAGCAGCGTCGACTCAGGACTAAAAGAGACCCAGTACTTC. Full variable domain (remainder filled in from reference TRBV9 and TRBJ2-5): DSGVTQTPKHLITATGQRVTLRCSPRSGDLSVYWYQQSLDQGLQFLIQYYNGEERAKGNILERFSAQQFPDLHSELNLSSLELGDSALYFCASSVDSGLKETQYFGPGTRLLVL.

About this clone: One junction end does not reproduce the germline sequence, and a read error may be involved. The V gene is TRBV7-7, the J gene TRBJ2-1; 7 bases align to TRBD2. The germline V gene encodes CDR1 SSHAT and CDR2 FNYEAQ (reference sequence). The CDR3 is 15 amino acids. DNA for the CDR3: TGTGCTAGCAGCTTAGGGGAGACTAGCTCCAATGAGCAGTTCTTC. Its translation: CASSLGETSSNEQFF.

This clone was seen a few times. Other nucleotide sequences in the sample specify the same CDR3. The chain uses TRBV6-5 and TRBJ2-7; 8 nucleotides align to TRBD1. The ends lost 3 bases at V and 2 bases at J; junction bases unmatched: 6. The CDR3 is 15 amino acids. CDR1 and CDR2 from the germline V gene are MNHEY and SVGAGI. CDR3 loop: CASSYEAGGAYEQYF. In DNA, the CDR3 is TGTGCCAGCAGTTATGAAGCAGGGGGCGCCTACGAGCAGTACTTC.

V usage is TRBV28 and J usage is TRBJ1-4; D remains ambiguous. CDR1 is MDHEN and CDR2 is SYDVKM in the germline V gene. Trimming cost V 7 bases and J 8 bases, with 11 bases left between them. CDR3 size: 12 residues. DNA for the CDR3: TGTGCCAGCAAGGGCAGCGGAGAAAAACTGTTTTTT. Translation gives CASKGSGEKLFF.

This chain links TRBV9 with TRBJ2-1; 10 nucleotides agree with TRBD2. The V and J ends lost 0 bases and 6 bases, in that order; junction bases with no gene match: 12. The CDR3 contains 18 residues. Germline V gene data show CDR1 as SGDLS and CDR2 as YYNGEE. The CDR3 sequence: CASSVESWEREGVNEQFF. CDR3 nucleotide sequence: TGTGCCAGCAGCGTAGAGTCGTGGGAGCGGGAGGGAGTCAATGAGCAGTTCTTC.

The chain employs TRBV11-2 and TRBJ1-2, with D hard to call. The V end was cut by 5 bases, the J end by 4 bases, with 11 bases between. Germline V CDR1 and CDR2: SGHAT, FQNNGV. This CDR3 is 13 amino acids long. The CDR3 reads CASSEDRRYGYTF. CDR3 nucleotides: TGTGCCAGCAGCGAGGACCGACGCTATGGCTACACCTTC.

J is TRBJ2-3 and V is TRBV18, with 12 positions matching TRBD1. Per the germline V gene, CDR1 is KGHSH and CDR2 is LQKENI. With V trimmed by 3 bases and J by 1 base, 2 bases remained unmatched. The CDR3 loop spans 16 amino acids. The CDR3 DNA sequence: TGTGCCAGCTCACCGGGACAGGGGGCTCGCACAGATACGCAGTATTTT. Residues: CASSPGQGARTDTQYF.

A remark on this clone: Other DNA sequences in the same sample also yield this CDR3. V gene TRBV11-3 combines with J gene TRBJ2-7; D tentatively fits TRBD1 or TRBD2 (5 bases each). The CDR3 totals 13 residues. Trimming pared 8 bases from V and 2 bases from J, leaving 13 bases between. Germline lookup yields CDR1 SGHNT and CDR2 YENEEA. Here the CDR3 reads CASSRQGAYEQYF. CDR3 DNA sequence: TGTGCCAGCTCCCGGCAGGGAGCCTACGAGCAGTACTTC. Together with reference TRBV11-3 and TRBJ2-7, the CDR3 gives the full variable domain: EAGVVQSPRYKIIEKKQPVAFWCNPISGHNTLYWYLQNLGQGPELLIRYENEEAVDDSQLPKDRFSAERLKGVDSTLKIQPAELGDSAVYLCASSRQGAYEQYFGPGTRLTVT.

The chain uses TRBV11-1 and TRBJ1-1; TRBD1 aligns across 7 bases. This CDR3 is built from 14 residues. Losses at the gene ends were 4 bases for V and 0 bases for J; bases not matched to a gene: 2. The germline gives CDR1 SGHAT, CDR2 FQDESV (reference sequence). The CDR3 DNA reads as TGTGCCAGCAGCTCGACAGGGATGAACACTGAAGCTTTCTTT. Its translation: CASSSTGMNTEAFF.

This rearrangement joins TRBV6-4 to TRBJ1-2, with 7 bases aligning to TRBD1. V shed 2 bases and J 8 bases; nucleotides not matched to a gene: 14. Germline values: CDR1 MRHNA, CDR2 SNTAGT. There are 16 residues in the CDR3. CDR3 loop: CASSDRQGRFFWGYTF. CDR3 nucleotide sequence: TGTGCCAGCAGTGACAGACAGGGAAGGTTTTTTTGGGGCTACACCTTC.

The chain links TRBV9 to TRBJ2-2, with no clear D. Per the germline V gene, CDR1 is SGDLS and CDR2 is YYNGEE. Trimming removed 3 bases from V and 3 bases from J, with 15 bases in between. The CDR3 is 16 amino acids. The CDR3 protein is CASSAWAAADTGELFF. The CDR3 DNA sequence: TGTGCCAGCAGCGCATGGGCGGCCGCGGACACCGGGGAGCTGTTTTTT.

The chain links TRBV5-5 to TRBJ1-5, with D possibly TRBD1 on 6 matching bases. The length of the CDR3 is 16 residues. With 4 bases removed from V and 9 bases from J, the gap between germline ends came to 23 bases. Germline V gives CDR1 SGHKS, CDR2 YYEKEE (reference sequence). The CDR3 sequence is CASSPTPGHPEGPQHF. The CDR3 bases are TGTGCCAGCAGCCCAACGCCGGGACACCCGGAAGGGCCCCAGCATTTT.

J is TRBJ2-3 and V is TRBV28; unclear D gene. The CDR3 has 12 amino acids. V dropped 8 bases and J dropped 1 base, with 7 bases sitting between them. Germline V lookup: CDR1 MDHEN, CDR2 SYDVKM. The CDR3: CASRRGTDTQYF. The CDR3 region has the DNA TGTGCCAGCCGACGGGGCACAGATACGCAGTATTTT.

The CDR3 DNA sequence: TGCGCCAGCACCCAGCGGGGTGCCACCGGGGAGCTGTTTTTT. This translates into CASTQRGATGELFF. The chain employs TRBV5-1 and TRBJ2-2, with 7 bases that match TRBD2. There are 14 residues in the CDR3. Germline V CDR1 and CDR2: SGHRS, YFSETQ. V lost 6 bases, J lost 4 bases, and 6 bases stayed unmatched.

This clone was seen once. The rearrangement uses TRBV11-2 and TRBJ2-1, with TRBD2 matching 11 bases. The CDR3 is 20 amino acids. Unmatched junction bases numbered 18, after V lost 0 bases and J lost 8 bases. In germline, CDR1 is SGHAT, CDR2 FQNNGV. The CDR3 sequence: CASSLDVRVAGGPPSDEQFF. In nucleotides, the CDR3 is TGTGCCAGCAGCTTAGATGTTCGGGTAGCGGGAGGGCCCCCCTCAGATGAGCAGTTCTTC.

V and J are TRBV19 and TRBJ2-7; TRBD2 aligns across 7 bases. The CDR3 length is 15 residues. With 3 bases clipped from V and 2 bases from J, the junction kept 7 bases outside the gene matches. Per germline, CDR1 LNHDA and CDR2 SQIVND (reference sequence). In DNA, the CDR3 is TGTGCCAGTAGTATGATGCTAGCGGAAACCTACGAGCAGTACTTC. Translation: CASSMMLAETYEQYF.

This chain links TRBV28 with TRBJ2-1, with D tentatively TRBD1 (6 bases). The CDR3 extends over 16 amino acids. The V and J ends lost 7 bases and 4 bases respectively, with 20 bases between them. CDR1 and CDR2 from the germline V gene are MDHEN and SYDVKM. Here the CDR3 reads CASTPPGAPTYNEQFF. The CDR3 DNA follows: TGTGCCAGCACCCCGCCAGGGGCCCCAACATACAATGAGCAGTTCTTC.

The chain joins TRBV6-5 to TRBJ2-1; unclear D gene. Trimming took off 1 base at V and 5 bases at J, with 15 bases between the two ends. CDR1 is MNHEY, CDR2 SVGAGI, per germline. The CDR3 length is 16 residues. CDR3 sequence reads: CASSYFSGRADNEQFF. Here the CDR3 DNA reads TGTGCCAGCAGTTACTTTTCAGGACGAGCAGACAATGAGCAGTTCTTC.

This rearrangement joins TRBV27 to TRBJ2-3; the D gene is possibly TRBD2 (6 bases). Per germline, CDR1 MNHEY and CDR2 SMNVEV (reference sequence). This CDR3 has 15 amino acids. V gave up 6 bases and J gave up 0 bases, with 13 bases separating them. CDR3: CASRGSGYSTDTQYF. CDR3 in DNA: TGTGCCAGCAGGGGTAGCGGCTATAGCACAGATACGCAGTATTTT.